A selection of T cell receptor beta chains follows, all from one sample in a study of cytomegalovirus exposure and HLA in healthy donors. Clones were read by immunoSEQ multiplex PCR, and TCRdb kept only the in-frame ones, dropping some. The sample lists about 200,000 clones, around 83% occurring once. Sequenced sample: PBMCs. These receptors were taken from a woman aged 18-29 years in good health and CMV-seronegative. CDR3s include the opening cysteine and the closing phenylalanine or tryptophan. The order of the fields is clone size, J gene, D gene, V gene, CDR3 length, CDR3 DNA, CDR3 protein. D genes are given only for firm matches. Clone size, where shown, is once, few, many, or a class for clones that have expanded.

few	TRBJ1-1	-	TRBV6-1	16	TGTGCCAGCAGTAAAGGGAGGGGGGGGCACGTCACTGAAGCTTTCTTT	CASSKGRGGHVTEAFF
once	TRBJ1-3	-	TRBV9	14	TGTGCCAGCAGCGTAGCAGCGTCTGGAAACACCATATATTTT	CASSVAASGNTIYF
-	TRBJ2-5	TRBD1	TRBV5-6	14	TGTGCCAGCAGCCGTTGGACAGGCCAAGAGACCCAGTACTTC	CASSRWTGQETQYF
-	TRBJ2-3	TRBD2	TRBV5-1	18	TGCGCCAGCAGCAACGGACTAGCGGGGTCAACTAGCACAGATACGCAGTATTTT	CASSNGLAGSTSTDTQYF
-	TRBJ2-3	TRBD2	TRBV5-1	17	TGCGCCAGCAGCTACTCCATAGCGGGACTTTACACAGATACGCAGTATTTT	CASSYSIAGLYTDTQYF
-	TRBJ2-1	-	TRBV15	15	TGTGCCACCAGCGATAAGGGGGTCGCCTACAATGAGCAGTTCTTC	CATSDKGVAYNEQFF
-	TRBJ1-6	TRBD1	TRBV4-2	17	TGTGCCAGCAGCCGCGATCTCCAGGGGGCTCGTAATTCACCCCTCCACTTT	CASSRDLQGARNSPLHF
-	TRBJ1-2	-	TRBV19	13	TGTGCCAGTAGTCGCACAGAAAACTATGGCTACACCTTC	CASSRTENYGYTF
-	TRBJ1-5	-	TRBV6-5	15	TGTGCCAGCAGTCTCCGGACAGAGGGGAATCAGCCCCAGCATTTT	CASSLRTEGNQPQHF
-	TRBJ1-1	TRBD1	TRBV5-4	15	TGTGCCAGCAGCTCCTCCCGACAGGGGGCGAATGAAGCTTTCTTT	CASSSSRQGANEAFF
-	TRBJ1-5	-	TRBV6-1	15	TGTGCCAGCAGTGAGGGGGGGGGTGCTTGGCAGCCCCAGCATTTT	CASSEGGGAWQPQHF
-	TRBJ1-1	TRBD1	TRBV19	14	TGTGCCAGTAGTATAGGACAGGGTTCCACTGAAGCTTTCTTT	CASSIGQGSTEAFF
once	TRBJ2-3	TRBD2	TRBV7-2	16	TGTGCCAGCAGCTTATGGGGGACTAGCAACACAGATACGCAGTATTTT	CASSLWGTSNTDTQYF